This TCR beta chain derives from a study of shared clonotypes between healthy human individuals. At the level of the study: Three plates were used per donor for CD4 naive, three for CD4 memory, two for CD8 naive and one for CD8 memory. Study findings and constraints: Larger estimated richness was generally seen in naive subsets than in memory subsets. Measured sharing among donors was expected to vary with sequencing depth.

Remarks on this clone: Its specificity is not known.

Once extracted for a subset, genomic DNA was divided evenly among several immunoSEQ plates. Produced via immunoSEQ multiplex PCR; TCRdb's table is partial and in-frame only. The sample shows approximately 650,000 clones, 95% to 96% of them seen only once. The V gene's germline CDR1 is MGHDK and CDR2 SYGVNS. The CDR3 contains 13 residues. V lost 4 bases and J lost 6; bases outside the gene matches: 3. Cells designated naive CD8 were CD45RO-negative and were positively selected for CCR7, with terminally differentiated effector memory CD45RA+ cells excluded. The rearrangement uses TRBV25-1 and TRBJ2-1; 7 bases map to TRBD1. The source is a young woman in good health. The sample was naive CD8+ T cells sorted from blood. The CDR3 here is CASSGGTANEQFF. The CDR3 nucleotides read TGTGCCAGCAGTGGGGGGACAGCCAATGAGCAGTTCTTC.